This T cell receptor (beta chain) appears in the sequencing data of a study of T cell responses to AZD1222 COVID-19 vaccine. Overall study context: Second-dose groups at about 4 or about 12 weeks were pooled. The study, taken as a whole, reports: Nearly half of the spike-specific TCRs reportedly recognize variant regions that carry no mutations. Donors, mostly white British, included more females; clonal diversity was possibly underestimated.

Trimming removed 6 bases at V and 0 bases at J, with 18 bases between. The CDR3 is made up of 16 amino acids. Germline V CDR1 and CDR2: LNHDA, SQIVND (reference sequence). Profiling relied on immunoSEQ multiplex PCR, and the TCRdb table lists in-frame clones only, not all of them. Here the sample spans over 90,000 clones, about nine tenths being singletons. With regard to this clone: Its antigen is not identified.

The TCR originated in an adult in good health. The V gene is TRBV19, the J gene TRBJ2-7; D is uncertain. The specimen comprised peripheral blood, sampled on day 0 of AZD1222 vaccination. In nucleotides, the CDR3 is TGTGCCAGTAGGGAGACTGGGCTAGGGATCTCCTACGAGCAGTACTTC. This gives the protein CASRETGLGISYEQYF.